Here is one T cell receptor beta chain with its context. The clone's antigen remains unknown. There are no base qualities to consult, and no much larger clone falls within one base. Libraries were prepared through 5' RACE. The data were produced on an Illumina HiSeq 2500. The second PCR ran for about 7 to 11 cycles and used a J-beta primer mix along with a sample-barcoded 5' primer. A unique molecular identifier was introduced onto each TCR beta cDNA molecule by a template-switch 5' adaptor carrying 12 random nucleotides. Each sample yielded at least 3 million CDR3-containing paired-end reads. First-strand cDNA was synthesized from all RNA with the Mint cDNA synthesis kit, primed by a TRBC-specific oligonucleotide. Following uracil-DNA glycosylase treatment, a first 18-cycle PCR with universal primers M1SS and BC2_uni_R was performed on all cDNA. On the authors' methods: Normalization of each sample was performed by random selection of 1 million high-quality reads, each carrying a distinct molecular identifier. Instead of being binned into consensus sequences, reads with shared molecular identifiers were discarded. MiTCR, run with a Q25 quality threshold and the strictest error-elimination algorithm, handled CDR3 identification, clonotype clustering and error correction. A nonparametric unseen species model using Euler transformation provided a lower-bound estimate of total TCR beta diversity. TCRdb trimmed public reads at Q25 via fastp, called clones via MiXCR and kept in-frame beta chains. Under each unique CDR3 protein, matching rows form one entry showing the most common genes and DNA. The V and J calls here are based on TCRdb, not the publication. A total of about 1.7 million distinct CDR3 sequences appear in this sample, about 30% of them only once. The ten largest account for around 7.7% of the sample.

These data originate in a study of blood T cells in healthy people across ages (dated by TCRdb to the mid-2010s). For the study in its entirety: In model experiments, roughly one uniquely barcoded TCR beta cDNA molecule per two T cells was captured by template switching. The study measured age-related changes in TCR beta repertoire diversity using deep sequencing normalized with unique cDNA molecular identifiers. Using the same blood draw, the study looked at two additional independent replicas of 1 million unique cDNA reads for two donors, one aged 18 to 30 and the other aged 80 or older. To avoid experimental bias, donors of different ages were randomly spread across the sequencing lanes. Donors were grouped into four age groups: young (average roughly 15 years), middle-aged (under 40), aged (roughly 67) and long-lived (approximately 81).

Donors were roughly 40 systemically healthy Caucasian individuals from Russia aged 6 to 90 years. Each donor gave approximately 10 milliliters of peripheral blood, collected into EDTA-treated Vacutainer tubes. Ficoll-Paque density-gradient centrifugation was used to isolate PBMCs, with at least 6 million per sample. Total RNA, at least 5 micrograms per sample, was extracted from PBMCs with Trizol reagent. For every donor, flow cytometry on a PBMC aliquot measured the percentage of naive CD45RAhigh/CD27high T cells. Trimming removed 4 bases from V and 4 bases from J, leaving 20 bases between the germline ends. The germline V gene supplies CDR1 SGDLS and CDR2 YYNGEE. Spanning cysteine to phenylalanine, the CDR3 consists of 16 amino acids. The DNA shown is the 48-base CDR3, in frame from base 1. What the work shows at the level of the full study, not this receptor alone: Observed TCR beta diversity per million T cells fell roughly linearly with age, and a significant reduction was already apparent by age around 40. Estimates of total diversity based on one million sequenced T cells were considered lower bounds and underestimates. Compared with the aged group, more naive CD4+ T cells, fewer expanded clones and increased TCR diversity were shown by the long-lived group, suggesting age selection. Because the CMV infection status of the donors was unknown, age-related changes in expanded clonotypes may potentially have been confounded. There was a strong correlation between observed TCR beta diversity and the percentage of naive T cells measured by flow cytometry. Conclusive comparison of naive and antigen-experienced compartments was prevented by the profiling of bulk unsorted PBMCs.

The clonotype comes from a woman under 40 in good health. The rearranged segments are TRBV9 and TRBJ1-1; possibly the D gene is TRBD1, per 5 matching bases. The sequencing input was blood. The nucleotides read TGTGCCAGCAGCCCATACTTCGAGGGGTTCAGCACTGAAGCTTTCTTT. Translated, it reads CASSPYFEGFSTEAFF.